The T cell receptor (beta chain) described here comes from a study of T cells in Graves' hyperthyroidism and ophthalmopathy. Study overall: Peripheral blood samples were taken at initial diagnosis, prior to any treatment. General observations from the study: Stable hyperthyroidism was separated from ophthalmopathy by a model based on 13 V-J features. Blood samples included most of the expanded thyroid clonotypes exceeding 0.001.

This clonotype was observed many times. Its target is unknown. Authors of the study amplified TCR beta CDR3 regions from RNA transcripts. During a first-round RT-PCR of the TCR CDR3, the HTBI primer set was used. TCRdb recomputed calls from the multiplex PCR reads with MiXCR, one row per CDR3 protein. The sample has 250,000 to 300,000 distinct CDR3 sequences; more than 10% are singletons. CDR3 length equals 15 residues. The V segment lost 7 bases and the J segment 1 base; nucleotides outside the gene matches: 7. The V gene's germline CDR1 is SGHRS and CDR2 YFSETQ. The sequence was collected from a woman aged 30 to 39 with Graves' hyperthyroidism that later progressed to Graves' ophthalmopathy. The chain carries TRBV5-1 and TRBJ1-2; TRBD1 matches at 10 bases. The sequencing input was blood. CDR3: CASSTGTGDNYGYTF. The CDR3, as DNA: TGCGCCAGCTCAACGGGGACAGGGGATAACTATGGCTACACCTTC.